This T cell receptor (beta chain) was retrieved from a study of CD8 T cells in ankylosing spondylitis. Regarding the study as a whole: Prior literature has documented some motif variants in synovial fluid and blood from reactive arthritis. Reportedly, significant enrichment of disease-linked clones occurred in matched ankylosing spondylitis synovial fluid.

This clonotype was seen at least ten times. Its antigen is not identified. Germline-derived CDR1 and CDR2 are SEHNR and FQNEAQ (reference sequence). Trimming stripped 6 bases from V and 6 bases from J, with 3 bases between. The length of the CDR3 is 10 residues. Preparation of TCR beta libraries was done by quantitative 5'-RACE with molecular barcodes. MiXCR, run by TCRdb on the 5' RACE reads, gives a single entry per CDR3 protein. This sample has about 340,000 distinct CDR3 sequences, with about 15% found just once. This rearrangement joins TRBV7-9 to TRBJ2-1; D not resolved. The sequenced sample consisted of blood, either unsorted or a sorted T cell fraction (not recorded which). The sequence derives from a male donor with ankylosing spondylitis or in good health (not recorded which). This CDR3 reads CASRGNEQFF. For the CDR3, the DNA is TGTGCCAGCAGAGGCAATGAGCAGTTCTTC.